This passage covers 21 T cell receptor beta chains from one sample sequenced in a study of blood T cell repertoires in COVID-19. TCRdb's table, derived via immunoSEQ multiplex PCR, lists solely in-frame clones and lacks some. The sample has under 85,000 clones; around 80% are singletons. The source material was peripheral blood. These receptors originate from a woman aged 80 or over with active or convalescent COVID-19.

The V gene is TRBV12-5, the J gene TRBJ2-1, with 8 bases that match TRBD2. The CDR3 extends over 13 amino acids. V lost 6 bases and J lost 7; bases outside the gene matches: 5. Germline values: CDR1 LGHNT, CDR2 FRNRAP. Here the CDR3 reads CASGDSGVNEQFF. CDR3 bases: TGTGCTAGTGGCGATAGCGGGGTAAATGAGCAGTTCTTC.

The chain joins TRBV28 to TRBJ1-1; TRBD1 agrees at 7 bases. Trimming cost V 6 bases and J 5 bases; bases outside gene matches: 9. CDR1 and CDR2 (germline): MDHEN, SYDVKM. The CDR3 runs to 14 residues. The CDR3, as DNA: TGTGCCAGCAGAGGAGTGGGACAGATAACTGAAGCTTTCTTT. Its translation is CASRGVGQITEAFF.

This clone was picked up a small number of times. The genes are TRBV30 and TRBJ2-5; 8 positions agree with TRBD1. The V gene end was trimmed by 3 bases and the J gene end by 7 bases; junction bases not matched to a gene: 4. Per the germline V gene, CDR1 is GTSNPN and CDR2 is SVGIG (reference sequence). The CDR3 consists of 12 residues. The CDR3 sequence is CAWSQTGGTQYF. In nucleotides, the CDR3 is TGTGCCTGGAGCCAAACAGGGGGGACCCAGTACTTC.

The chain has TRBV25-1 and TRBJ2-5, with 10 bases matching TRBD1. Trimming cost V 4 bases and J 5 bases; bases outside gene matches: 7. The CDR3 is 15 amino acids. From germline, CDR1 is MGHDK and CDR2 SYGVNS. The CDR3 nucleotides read TGTGCCAGCAGTGTTAGACAGGGGGCGGGGGAGACCCAGTACTTC. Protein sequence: CASSVRQGAGETQYF.

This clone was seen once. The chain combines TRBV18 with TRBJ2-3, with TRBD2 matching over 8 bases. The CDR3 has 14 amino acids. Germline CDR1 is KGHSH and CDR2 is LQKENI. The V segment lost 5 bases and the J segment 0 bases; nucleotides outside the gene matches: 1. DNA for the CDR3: TGTGCCAGCTCAATAGCGGGGAGCACAGATACGCAGTATTTT. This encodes CASSIAGSTDTQYF.

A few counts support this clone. The CDR3 nucleotides are TGCGCCAGCAGCCAAGGGACAGGGGACAACTATGGCTACACCTTC. Amino acids: CASSQGTGDNYGYTF. V is TRBV4-1 and J is TRBJ1-2; 9 bases align to TRBD1. Germline trimming cut 1 base from V and 2 bases from J; bases unmatched to any gene: 2. The CDR3 sequence is 15 residues long. Germline CDR1 MGHRA, CDR2 YSYEKL.

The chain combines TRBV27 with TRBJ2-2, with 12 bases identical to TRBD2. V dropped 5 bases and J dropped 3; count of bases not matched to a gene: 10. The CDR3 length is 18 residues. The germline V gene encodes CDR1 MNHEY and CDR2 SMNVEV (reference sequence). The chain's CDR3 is CASSRTSGVGWYTGELFF. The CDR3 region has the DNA TGTGCCAGCAGTCGGACTAGCGGGGTGGGTTGGTACACCGGGGAGCTGTTTTTT.

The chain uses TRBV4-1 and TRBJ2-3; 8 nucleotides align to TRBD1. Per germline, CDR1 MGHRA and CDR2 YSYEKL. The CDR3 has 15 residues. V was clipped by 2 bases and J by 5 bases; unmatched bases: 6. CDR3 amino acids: CASSQRAGGEDTQYF. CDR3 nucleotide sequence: TGCGCCAGCAGCCAAAGGGCAGGGGGCGAAGATACGCAGTATTTT.

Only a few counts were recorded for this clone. CDR3 nucleotide sequence: TGTGCCAGCAGCCAATTCGTAGAGAACACTGAAGCTTTCTTT. It specifies CASSQFVENTEAFF. V and J are TRBV3-1 (or the pseudogene TRBV3-2) and TRBJ1-1; D ambiguous. V was pared by 2 bases and J by 1 base, with 8 bases between. This CDR3 contains 14 residues. Germline V CDR1 and CDR2: LGHDT, YNNKEL (reference sequence).

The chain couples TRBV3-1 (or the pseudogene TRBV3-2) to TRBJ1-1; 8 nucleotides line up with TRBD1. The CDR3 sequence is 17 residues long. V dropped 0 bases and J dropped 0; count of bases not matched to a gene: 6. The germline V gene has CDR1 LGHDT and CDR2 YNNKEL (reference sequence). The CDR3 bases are TGTGCCAGCAGCCAAGATCTCCAGGGGGCTATGAACACTGAAGCTTTCTTT. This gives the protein CASSQDLQGAMNTEAFF.

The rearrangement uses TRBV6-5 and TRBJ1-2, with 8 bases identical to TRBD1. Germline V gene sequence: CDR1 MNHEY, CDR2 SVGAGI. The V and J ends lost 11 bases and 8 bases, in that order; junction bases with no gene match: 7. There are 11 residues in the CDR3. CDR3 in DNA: TGTGCCGGGCAGGGGGCTTGGGGCTACACCTTC. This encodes CAGQGAWGYTF.

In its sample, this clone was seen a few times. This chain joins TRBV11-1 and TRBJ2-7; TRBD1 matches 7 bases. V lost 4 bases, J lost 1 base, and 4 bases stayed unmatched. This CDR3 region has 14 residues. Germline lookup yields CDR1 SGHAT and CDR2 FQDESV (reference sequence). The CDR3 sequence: CASSYRQGSYEQYF. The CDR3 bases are TGTGCCAGCAGCTATCGACAGGGATCCTACGAGCAGTACTTC.

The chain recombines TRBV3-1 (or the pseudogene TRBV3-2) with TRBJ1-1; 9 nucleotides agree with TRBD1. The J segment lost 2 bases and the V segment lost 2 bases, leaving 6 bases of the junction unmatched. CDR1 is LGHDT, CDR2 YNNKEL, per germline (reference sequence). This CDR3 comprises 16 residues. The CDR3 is CASSQLRTGVNTEAFF. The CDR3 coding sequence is TGTGCCAGCAGCCAATTACGGACAGGGGTCAACACTGAAGCTTTCTTT.

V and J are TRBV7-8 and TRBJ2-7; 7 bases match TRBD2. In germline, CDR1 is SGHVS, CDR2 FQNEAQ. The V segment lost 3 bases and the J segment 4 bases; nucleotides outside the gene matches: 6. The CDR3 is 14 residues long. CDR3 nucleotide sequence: TGTGCCAGCAGCTTGGGAGGGGTTCCGTACGAGCAGTACTTC. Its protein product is CASSLGGVPYEQYF.

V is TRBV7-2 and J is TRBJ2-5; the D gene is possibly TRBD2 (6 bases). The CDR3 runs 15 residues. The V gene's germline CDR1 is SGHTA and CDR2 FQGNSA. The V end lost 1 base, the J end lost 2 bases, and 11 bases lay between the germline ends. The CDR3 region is CASSLGAGLQETQYF. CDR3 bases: TGTGCCAGCAGCTTAGGGGCGGGACTGCAAGAGACCCAGTACTTC.

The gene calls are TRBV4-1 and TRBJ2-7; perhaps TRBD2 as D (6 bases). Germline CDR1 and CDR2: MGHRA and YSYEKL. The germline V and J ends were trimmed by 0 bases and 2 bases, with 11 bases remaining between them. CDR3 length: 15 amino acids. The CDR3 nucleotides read TGCGCCAGCAGCCAAGAGTGGGGGGATCCCTACGAGCAGTACTTC. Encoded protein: CASSQEWGDPYEQYF.

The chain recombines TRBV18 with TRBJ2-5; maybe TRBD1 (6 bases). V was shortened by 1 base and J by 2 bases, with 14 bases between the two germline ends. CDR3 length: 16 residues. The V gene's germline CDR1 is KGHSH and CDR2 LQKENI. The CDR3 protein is CASSPLGRGLQETQYF. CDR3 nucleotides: TGTGCCAGCTCACCACTGGGCAGGGGCTTACAAGAGACCCAGTACTTC.

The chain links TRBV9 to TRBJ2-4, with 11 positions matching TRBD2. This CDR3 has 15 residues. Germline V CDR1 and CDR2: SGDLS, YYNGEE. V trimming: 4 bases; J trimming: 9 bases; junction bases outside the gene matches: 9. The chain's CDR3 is CASSPIAGGRSIQYF. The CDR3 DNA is TGTGCCAGCAGCCCTATAGCGGGGGGGCGTAGCATTCAGTACTTC. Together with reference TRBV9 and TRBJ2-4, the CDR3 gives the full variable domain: DSGVTQTPKHLITATGQRVTLRCSPRSGDLSVYWYQQSLDQGLQFLIQYYNGEERAKGNILERFSAQQFPDLHSELNLSSLELGDSALYFCASSPIAGGRSIQYFGAGTRLSVL.

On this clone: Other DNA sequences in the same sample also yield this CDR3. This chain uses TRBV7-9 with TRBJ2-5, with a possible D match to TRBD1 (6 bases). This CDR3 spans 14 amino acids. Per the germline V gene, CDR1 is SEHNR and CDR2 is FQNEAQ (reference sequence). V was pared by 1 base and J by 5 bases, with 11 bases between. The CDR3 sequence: CASSLVGGEETQYF. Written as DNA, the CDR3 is TGTGCCAGCAGCTTAGTTGGGGGCGAGGAGACCCAGTACTTC. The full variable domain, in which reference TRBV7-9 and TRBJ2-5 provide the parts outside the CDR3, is DTGVSQNPRHKITKRGQNVTFRCDPISEHNRLYWYRQTLGQGPEFLTYFQNEAQLEKSRLLSDRFSAERPKGSFSTLEIQRTEQGDSAMYLCASSLVGGEETQYFGPGTRLLVL.

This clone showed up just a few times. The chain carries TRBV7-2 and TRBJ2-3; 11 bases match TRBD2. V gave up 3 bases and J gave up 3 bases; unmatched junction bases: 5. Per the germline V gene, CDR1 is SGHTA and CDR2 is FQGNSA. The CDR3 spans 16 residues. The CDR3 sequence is CASSLDLAGGTDTQYF. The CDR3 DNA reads TGTGCCAGCAGCTTGGACCTAGCGGGGGGAACAGATACGCAGTATTTT.

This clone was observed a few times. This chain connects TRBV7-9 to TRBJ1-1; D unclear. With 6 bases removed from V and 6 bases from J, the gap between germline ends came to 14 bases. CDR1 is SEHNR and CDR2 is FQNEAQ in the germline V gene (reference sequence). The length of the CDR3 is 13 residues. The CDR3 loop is CASRPPGSPEAFF. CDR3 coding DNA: TGTGCCAGCAGGCCACCAGGCTCCCCTGAAGCTTTCTTT.